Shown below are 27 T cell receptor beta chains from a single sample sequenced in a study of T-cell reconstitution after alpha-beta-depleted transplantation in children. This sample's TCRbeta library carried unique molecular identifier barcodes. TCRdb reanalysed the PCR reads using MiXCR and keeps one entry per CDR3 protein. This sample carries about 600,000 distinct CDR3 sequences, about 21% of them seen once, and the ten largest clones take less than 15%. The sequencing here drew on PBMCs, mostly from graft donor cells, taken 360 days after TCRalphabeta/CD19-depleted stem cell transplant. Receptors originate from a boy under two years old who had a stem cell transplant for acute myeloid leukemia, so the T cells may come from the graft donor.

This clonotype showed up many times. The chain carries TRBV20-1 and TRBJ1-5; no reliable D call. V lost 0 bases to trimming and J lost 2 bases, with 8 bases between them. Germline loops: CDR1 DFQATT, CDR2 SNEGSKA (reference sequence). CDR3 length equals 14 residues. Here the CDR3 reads CSAREGGGNQPQHF. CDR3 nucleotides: TGCAGTGCTAGAGAGGGCGGAGGCAATCAGCCCCAGCATTTT.

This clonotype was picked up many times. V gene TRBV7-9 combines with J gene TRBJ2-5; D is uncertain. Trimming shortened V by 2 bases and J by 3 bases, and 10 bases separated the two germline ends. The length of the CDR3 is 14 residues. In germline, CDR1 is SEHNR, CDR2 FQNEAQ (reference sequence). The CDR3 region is CASSLIWKEETQYF. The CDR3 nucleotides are TGTGCCAGCAGCTTAATCTGGAAGGAAGAGACCCAGTACTTC.

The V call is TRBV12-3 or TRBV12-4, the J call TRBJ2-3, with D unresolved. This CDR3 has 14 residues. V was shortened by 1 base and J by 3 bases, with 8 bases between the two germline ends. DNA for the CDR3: TGTGCCAGCAGTTTAGGGGCTGCTACAGATACGCAGTATTTT. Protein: CASSLGAATDTQYF.

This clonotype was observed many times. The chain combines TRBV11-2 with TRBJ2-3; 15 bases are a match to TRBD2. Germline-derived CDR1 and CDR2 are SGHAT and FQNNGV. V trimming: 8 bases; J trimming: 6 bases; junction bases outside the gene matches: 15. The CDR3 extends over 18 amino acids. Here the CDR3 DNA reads TGTGCCAGCTTTCCGGGTGGACTAGCGGGGGGGTCCGGGGATACGCAGTATTTT. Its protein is CASFPGGLAGGSGDTQYF.

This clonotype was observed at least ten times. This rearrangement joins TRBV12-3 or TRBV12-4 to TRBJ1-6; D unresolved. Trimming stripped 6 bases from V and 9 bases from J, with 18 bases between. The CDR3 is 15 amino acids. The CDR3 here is CASRPARTDLSPLHF. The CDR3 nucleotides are TGTGCCAGCAGACCCGCCCGGACGGATCTTTCACCCCTCCACTTT.

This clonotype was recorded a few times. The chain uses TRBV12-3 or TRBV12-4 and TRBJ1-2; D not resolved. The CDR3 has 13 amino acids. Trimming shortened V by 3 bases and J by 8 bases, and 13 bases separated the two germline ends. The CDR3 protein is CASSLGSRQGYTF. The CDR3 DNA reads TGTGCCAGCAGTTTGGGTTCCCGCCAAGGCTACACCTTC.

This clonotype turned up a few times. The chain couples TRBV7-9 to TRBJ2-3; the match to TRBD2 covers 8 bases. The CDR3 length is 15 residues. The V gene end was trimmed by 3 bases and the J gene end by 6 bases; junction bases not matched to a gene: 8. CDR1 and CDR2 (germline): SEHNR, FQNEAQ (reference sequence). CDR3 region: CASSLTSAGGDTQYF. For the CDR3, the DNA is TGTGCCAGCAGCTTGACTAGCGCGGGTGGGGATACGCAGTATTTT.

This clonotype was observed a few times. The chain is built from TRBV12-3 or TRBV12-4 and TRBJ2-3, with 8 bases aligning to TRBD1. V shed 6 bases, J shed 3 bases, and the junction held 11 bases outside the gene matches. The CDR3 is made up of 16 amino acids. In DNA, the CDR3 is TGTGCCAGCAGGGGGCAGGGGGCCACAGGTACAGATACGCAGTATTTT. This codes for CASRGQGATGTDTQYF.

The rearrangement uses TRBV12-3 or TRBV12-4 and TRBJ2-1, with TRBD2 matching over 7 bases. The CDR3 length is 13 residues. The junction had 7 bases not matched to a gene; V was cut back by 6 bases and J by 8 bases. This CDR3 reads CASRRGTVDEQFF. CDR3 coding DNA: TGTGCCAGCAGGCGGGGGACCGTGGATGAGCAGTTCTTC.

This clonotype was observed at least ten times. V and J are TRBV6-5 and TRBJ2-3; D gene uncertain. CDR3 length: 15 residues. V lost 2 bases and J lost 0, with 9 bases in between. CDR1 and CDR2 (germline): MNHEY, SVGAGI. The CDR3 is CASSYQRGSTDTQYF. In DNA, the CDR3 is TGTGCCAGCAGTTACCAACGAGGTAGCACAGATACGCAGTATTTT.

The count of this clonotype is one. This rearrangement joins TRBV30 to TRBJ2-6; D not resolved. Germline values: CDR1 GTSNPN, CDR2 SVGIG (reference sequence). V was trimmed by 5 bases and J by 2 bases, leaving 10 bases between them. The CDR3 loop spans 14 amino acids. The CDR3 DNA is TGTGCCTGGGAAAGGAGCCCTGGGGCCAACGTCCTGACTTTC. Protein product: CAWERSPGANVLTF.

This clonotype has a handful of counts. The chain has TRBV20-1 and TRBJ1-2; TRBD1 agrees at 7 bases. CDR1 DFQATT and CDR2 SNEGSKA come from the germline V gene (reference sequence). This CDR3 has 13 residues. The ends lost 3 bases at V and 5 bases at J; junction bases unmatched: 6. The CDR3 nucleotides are TGCAGTGCTAGGAACAGGGACAGTTATGGCTACACCTTC. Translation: CSARNRDSYGYTF.

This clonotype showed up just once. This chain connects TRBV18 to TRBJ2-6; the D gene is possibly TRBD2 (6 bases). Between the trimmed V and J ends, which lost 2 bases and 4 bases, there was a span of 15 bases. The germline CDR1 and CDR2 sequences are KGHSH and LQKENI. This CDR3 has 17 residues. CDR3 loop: CASSPEGGGAGANVLTF. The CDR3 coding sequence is TGTGCCAGCTCACCAGAGGGAGGAGGAGCCGGGGCCAACGTCCTGACTTTC.

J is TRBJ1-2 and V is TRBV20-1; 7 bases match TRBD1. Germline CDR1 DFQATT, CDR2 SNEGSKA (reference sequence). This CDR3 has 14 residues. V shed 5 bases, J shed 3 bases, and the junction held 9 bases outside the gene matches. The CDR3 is CSAELPGQYYGYTF. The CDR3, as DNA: TGCAGTGCTGAATTACCGGGACAGTACTATGGCTACACCTTC.

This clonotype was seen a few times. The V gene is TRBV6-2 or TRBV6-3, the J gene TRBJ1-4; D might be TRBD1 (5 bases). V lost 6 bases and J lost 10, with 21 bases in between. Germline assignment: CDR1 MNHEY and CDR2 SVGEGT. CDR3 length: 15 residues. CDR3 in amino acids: CASSPAGTLLRKLFF. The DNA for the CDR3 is TGTGCCAGCAGCCCCGCGGGGACCCTTCTTCGAAAACTGTTTTTT.

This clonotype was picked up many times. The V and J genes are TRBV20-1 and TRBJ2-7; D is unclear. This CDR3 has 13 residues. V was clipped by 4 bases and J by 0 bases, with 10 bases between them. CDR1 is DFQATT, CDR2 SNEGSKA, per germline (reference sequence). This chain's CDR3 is CSAKDRSSYEQYV. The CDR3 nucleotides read TGCAGTGCTAAGGATCGGAGCTCCTACGAGCAGTACGTC.

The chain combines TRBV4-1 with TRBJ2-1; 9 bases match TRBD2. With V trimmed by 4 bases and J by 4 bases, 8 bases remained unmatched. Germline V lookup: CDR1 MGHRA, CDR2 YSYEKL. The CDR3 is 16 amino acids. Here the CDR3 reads CASSPGLAGRYNEQFF. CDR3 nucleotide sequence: TGCGCCAGCAGCCCCGGGCTAGCGGGGAGATACAATGAGCAGTTCTTC.

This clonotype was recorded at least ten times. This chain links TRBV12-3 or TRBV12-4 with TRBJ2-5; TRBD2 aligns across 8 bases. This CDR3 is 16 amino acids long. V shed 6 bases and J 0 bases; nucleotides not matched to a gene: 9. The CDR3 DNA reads TGTGCCAGCAGGATACTAGCGGCCGAGTACCAAGAGACCCAGTACTTC. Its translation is CASRILAAEYQETQYF.

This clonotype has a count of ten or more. The CDR3 bases are TGTGCCAGCAGCCCTCCCGGACCCGTAGAGACCCAGTACTTC. Protein product: CASSPPGPVETQYF. The chain joins TRBV27 to TRBJ2-5, with unresolved D. CDR1 and CDR2 (germline): MNHEY, SMNVEV (reference sequence). V was shortened by 6 bases and J by 4 bases, with 15 bases between the two germline ends. The CDR3 totals 14 residues.

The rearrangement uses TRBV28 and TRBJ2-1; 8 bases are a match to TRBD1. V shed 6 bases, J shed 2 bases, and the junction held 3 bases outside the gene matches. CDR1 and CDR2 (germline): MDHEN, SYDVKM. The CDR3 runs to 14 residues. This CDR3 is CASREGQAYNEQFF. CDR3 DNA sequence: TGTGCCAGCAGGGAGGGACAGGCCTACAATGAGCAGTTCTTC.

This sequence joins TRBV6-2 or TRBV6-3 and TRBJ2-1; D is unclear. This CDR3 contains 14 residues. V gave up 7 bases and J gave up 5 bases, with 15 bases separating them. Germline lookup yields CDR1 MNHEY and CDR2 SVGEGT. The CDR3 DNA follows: TGTGCCAGCAAAGAAGCAGAGCGACACAATGAGCAGTTCTTC. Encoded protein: CASKEAERHNEQFF.

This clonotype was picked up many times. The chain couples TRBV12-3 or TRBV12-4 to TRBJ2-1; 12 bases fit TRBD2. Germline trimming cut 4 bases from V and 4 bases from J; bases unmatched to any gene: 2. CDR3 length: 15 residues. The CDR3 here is CASSWTSGAYNEQFF. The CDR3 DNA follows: TGTGCCAGCAGTTGGACTAGCGGGGCTTACAATGAGCAGTTCTTC.

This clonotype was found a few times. DNA for the CDR3: TGCAGTGCTCTCCAGGGGGCGAACAAACAGCCCCAGCATTTT. It codes for CSALQGANKQPQHF. The chain uses TRBV20-1 and TRBJ1-5; 8 nucleotides agree with TRBD1. Trimming at V came to 5 bases and at J to 7 bases, leaving 10 bases not matched to a gene. Per the germline V gene, CDR1 is DFQATT and CDR2 is SNEGSKA (reference sequence). This CDR3 has 14 residues.

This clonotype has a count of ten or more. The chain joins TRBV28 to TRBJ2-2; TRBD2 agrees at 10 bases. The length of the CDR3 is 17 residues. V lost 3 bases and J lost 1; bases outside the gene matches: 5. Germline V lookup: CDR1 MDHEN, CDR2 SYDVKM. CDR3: CASSFFTSGVNTGELFF. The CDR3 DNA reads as TGTGCCAGCAGTTTCTTCACTAGCGGGGTGAACACCGGGGAGCTGTTTTTT. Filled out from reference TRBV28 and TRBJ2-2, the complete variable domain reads DVKVTQSSRYLVKRTGEKVFLECVQDMDHENMFWYRQDPGLGLRLIYFSYDVKMKEKGDIPEGYSVSREKKERFSLILESASTNQTSMYLCASSFFTSGVNTGELFFGEGSRLTVL.

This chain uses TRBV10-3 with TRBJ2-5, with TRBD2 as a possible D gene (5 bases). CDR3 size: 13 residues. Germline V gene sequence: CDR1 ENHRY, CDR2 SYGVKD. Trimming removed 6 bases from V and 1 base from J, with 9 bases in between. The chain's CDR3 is CAIREDSQETQYF. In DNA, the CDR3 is TGTGCCATCAGAGAGGACTCCCAAGAGACCCAGTACTTC.

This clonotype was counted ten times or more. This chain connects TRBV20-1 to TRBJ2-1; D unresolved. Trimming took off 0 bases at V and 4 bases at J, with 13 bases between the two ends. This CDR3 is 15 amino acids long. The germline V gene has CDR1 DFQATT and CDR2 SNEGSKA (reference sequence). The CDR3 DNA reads TGCAGTGCTAGAGAAATGGAATTAGGGTACAATGAGCAGTTCTTC. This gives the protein CSAREMELGYNEQFF.

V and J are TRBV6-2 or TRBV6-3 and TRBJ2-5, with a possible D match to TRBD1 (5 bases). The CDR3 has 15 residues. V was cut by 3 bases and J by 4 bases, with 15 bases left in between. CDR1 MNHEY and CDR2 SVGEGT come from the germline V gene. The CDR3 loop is CASSYRGSITETQYF. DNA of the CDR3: TGTGCCAGCAGTTATAGGGGAAGTATCACAGAGACCCAGTACTTC.